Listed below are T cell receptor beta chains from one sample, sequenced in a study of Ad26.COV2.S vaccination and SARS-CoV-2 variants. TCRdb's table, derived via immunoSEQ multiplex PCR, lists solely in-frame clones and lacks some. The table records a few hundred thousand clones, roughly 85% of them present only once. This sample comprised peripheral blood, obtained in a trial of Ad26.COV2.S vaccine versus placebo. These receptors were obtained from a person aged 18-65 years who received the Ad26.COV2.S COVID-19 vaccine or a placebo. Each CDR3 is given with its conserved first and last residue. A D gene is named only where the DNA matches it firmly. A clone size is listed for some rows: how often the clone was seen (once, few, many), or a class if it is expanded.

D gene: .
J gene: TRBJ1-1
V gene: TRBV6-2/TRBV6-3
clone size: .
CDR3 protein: CASSYADTEAFF
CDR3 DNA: TGTGCCAGCAGTTACGCCGACACTGAAGCTTTCTTT

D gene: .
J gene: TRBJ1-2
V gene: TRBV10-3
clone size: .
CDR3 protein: CAISEGVRLNYGYTF
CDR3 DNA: TGTGCCATCAGTGAAGGGGTCCGGTTAAACTATGGCTACACCTTC

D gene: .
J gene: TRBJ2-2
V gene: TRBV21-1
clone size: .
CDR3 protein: CASSKERQSNTGELFF
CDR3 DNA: TGTGCCAGCAGCAAAGAACGGCAGTCGAACACCGGGGAGCTGTTTTTT

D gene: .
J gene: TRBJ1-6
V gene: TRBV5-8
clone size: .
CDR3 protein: CASSSRPRPDSPLHF
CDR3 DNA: TGTGCCAGCAGCTCCCGACCCAGACCTGATTCACCCCTCCACTTT

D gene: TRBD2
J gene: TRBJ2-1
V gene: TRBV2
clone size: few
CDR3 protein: CASKVDRLAYNEQFF
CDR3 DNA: TGTGCCAGCAAAGTTGACCGACTAGCTTACAATGAGCAGTTCTTC

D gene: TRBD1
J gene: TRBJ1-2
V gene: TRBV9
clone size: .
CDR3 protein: CASSATGVPTYGYTF
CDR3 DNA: TGTGCCAGCAGCGCGACAGGGGTACCTACCTATGGCTACACCTTC

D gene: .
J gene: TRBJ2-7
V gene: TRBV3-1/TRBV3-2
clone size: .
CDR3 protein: CASSQNYYEQYF
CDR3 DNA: TGTGCCAGCAGCCAGAACTACTACGAGCAGTACTTC

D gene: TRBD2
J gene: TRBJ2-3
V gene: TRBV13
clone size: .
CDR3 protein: CASSSGLAGPDTQYF
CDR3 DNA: TGTGCCAGCAGCTCGGGACTAGCGGGGCCAGATACGCAGTATTTT

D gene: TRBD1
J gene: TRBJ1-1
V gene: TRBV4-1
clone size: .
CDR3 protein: CATGTARPNTEAFF
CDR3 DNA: TGCGCCACCGGGACAGCCCGGCCGAACACTGAAGCTTTCTTT

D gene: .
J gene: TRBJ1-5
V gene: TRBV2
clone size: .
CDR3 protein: CASRESPGRVNQPQHF
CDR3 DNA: TGTGCCAGCAGGGAGTCCCCAGGGAGGGTTAATCAGCCCCAGCATTTT

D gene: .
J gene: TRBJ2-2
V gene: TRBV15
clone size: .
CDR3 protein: CATSRDAGTGELFF
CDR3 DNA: TGTGCCACCAGCAGAGACGCCGGCACCGGGGAGCTGTTTTTT

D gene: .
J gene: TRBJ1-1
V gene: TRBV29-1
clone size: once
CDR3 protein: CSVVGGGEAFF
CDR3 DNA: TGCAGCGTTGTCGGGGGTGGTGAAGCTTTCTTT

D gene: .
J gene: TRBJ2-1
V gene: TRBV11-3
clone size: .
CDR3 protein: CASSLDPTSILYNEQFF
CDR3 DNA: TGTGCCAGCAGCTTAGACCCCACTAGCATACTGTACAATGAGCAGTTCTTC

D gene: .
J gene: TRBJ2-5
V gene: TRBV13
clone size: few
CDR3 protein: CASSLRQNQETQYF
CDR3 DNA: TGTGCCAGCAGCTTAAGGCAGAACCAAGAGACCCAGTACTTC

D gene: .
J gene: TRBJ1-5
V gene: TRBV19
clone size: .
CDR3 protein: CASSINEYQPQHF
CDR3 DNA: TGTGCCAGTAGTATTAATGAATATCAGCCCCAGCATTTT

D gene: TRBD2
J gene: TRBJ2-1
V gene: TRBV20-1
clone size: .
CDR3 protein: CSASSGGDYNEQFF
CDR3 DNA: TGCAGTGCTAGTAGTGGGGGGGACTACAATGAGCAGTTCTTC

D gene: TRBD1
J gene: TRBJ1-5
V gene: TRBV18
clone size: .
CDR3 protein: CASQGTGVNQPQHF
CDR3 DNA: TGTGCCAGTCAAGGGACAGGGGTTAATCAGCCCCAGCATTTT

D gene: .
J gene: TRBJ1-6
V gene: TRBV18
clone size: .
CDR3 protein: CASSPGQPDNSPLHF
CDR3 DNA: TGTGCCAGCTCACCAGGGCAACCGGATAATTCACCCCTCCACTTT

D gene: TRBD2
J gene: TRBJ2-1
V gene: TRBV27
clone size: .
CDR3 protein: CASSFLTSGPYNEQFF
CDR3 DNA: TGTGCCAGCAGTTTCCTAACTAGCGGGCCTTACAATGAGCAGTTCTTC

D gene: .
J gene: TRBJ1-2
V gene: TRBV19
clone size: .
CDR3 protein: CASSIVGTNYGYTF
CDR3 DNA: TGTGCCAGTAGTATAGTAGGGACAAACTATGGCTACACCTTC

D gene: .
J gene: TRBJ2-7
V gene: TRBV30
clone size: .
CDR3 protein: CAWSVGGASYEQYF
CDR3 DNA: TGTGCCTGGAGTGTTGGGGGGGCATCCTACGAGCAGTACTTC

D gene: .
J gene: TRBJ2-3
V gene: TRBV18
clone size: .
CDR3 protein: CASSPPGLDWRDTQYF
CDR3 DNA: TGTGCCAGCTCACCACCGGGACTGGATTGGAGAGATACGCAGTATTTT

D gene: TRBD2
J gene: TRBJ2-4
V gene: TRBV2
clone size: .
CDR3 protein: CASSLSGGADIQYF
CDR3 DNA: TGTGCCAGCAGCCTTAGCGGGGGGGCGGACATTCAGTACTTC

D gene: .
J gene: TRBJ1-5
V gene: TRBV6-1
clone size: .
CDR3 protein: CASSEGVRQPQHF
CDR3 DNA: TGTGCCAGCAGTGAAGGGGTGAGACAGCCCCAGCATTTT

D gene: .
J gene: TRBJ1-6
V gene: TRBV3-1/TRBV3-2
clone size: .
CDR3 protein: CASSQEKGRSPLHF
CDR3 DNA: TGTGCCAGCAGCCAAGAAAAGGGGCGTTCACCCCTCCACTTT

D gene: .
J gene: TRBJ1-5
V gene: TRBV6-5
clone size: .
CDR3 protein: CASSRTVYNQPQHF
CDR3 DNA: TGTGCCAGCAGTCGGACAGTTTACAATCAGCCCCAGCATTTT

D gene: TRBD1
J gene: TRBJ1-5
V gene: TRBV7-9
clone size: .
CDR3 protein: CASSHGQGRSNQPQHF
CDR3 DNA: TGTGCCAGCAGCCACGGACAGGGGAGGAGCAATCAGCCCCAGCATTTT

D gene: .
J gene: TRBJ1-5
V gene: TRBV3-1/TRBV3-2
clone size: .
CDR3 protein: CASSSRLEDQPQHF
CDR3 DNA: TGTGCCAGCAGCTCCCGCCTAGAGGACCAGCCCCAGCATTTT

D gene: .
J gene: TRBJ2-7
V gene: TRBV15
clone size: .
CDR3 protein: CATSRDPGTVHEQYF
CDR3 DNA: TGTGCCACCAGCAGAGACCCCGGGACCGTCCACGAGCAGTACTTC

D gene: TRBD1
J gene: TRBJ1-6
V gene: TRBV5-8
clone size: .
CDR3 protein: CASNLGQGGPTYNSPLHF
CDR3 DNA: TGTGCCAGCAACCTCGGACAGGGGGGCCCCACCTATAATTCACCCCTCCACTTT

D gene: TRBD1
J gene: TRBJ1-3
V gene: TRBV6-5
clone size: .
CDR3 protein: CASSPGQGFGNTIYF
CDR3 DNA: TGTGCCAGCAGTCCGGGACAGGGGTTTGGAAACACCATATATTTT

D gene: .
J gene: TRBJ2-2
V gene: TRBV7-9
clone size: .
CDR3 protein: CASSSNFGELFF
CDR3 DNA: TGTGCCAGCAGCTCGAACTTCGGGGAGCTGTTTTTT

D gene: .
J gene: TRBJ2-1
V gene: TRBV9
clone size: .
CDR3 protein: CASSVATTRGVPGGHEQFF
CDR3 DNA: TGTGCCAGCAGCGTAGCTACGACCCGTGGAGTTCCAGGAGGCCATGAGCAGTTCTTC

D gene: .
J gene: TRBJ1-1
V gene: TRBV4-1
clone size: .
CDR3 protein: CASSQVSGGNTEAFF
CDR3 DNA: TGCGCCAGCAGCCAAGTTAGCGGGGGGAACACTGAAGCTTTCTTT

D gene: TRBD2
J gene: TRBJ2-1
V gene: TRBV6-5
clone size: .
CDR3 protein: CASRRLAGDNEQFF
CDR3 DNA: TGTGCCAGCAGGCGACTAGCGGGTGACAATGAGCAGTTCTTC

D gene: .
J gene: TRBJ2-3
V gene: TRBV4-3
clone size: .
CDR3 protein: CASSQPGGDTQYF
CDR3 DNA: TGCGCCAGCAGCCAGCCCGGAGGAGATACGCAGTATTTT

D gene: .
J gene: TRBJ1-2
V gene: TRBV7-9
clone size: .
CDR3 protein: CASSLGGYTF
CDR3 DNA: TGTGCCAGCAGCTTAGGTGGCTACACCTTC

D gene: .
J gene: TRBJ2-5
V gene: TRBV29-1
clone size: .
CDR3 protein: CSASPLGGETQYF
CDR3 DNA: TGCAGCGCCAGTCCCCTAGGAGGGGAGACCCAGTACTTC

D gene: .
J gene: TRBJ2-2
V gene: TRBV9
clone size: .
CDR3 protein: CASSLRPQQNTGELFF
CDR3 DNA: TGTGCCAGCAGCCTAAGGCCCCAACAGAACACCGGGGAGCTGTTTTTT

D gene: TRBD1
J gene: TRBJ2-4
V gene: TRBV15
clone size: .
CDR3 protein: CATSRDGDRKNIQYF
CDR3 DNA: TGTGCCACCAGCAGAGATGGGGACAGGAAAAACATTCAGTACTTC

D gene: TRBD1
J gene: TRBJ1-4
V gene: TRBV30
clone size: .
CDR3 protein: CAWRNDRGRYEKLFF
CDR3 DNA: TGTGCCTGGAGAAACGACAGGGGCCGGTATGAAAAACTGTTTTTT

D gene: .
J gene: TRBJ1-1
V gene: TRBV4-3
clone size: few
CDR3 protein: CASSQAQTGNTEAFF
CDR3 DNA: TGCGCCAGCAGCCAGGCCCAGACAGGGAACACTGAAGCTTTCTTT

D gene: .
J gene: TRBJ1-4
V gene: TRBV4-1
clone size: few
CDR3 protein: CASSQVWVNEKLFF
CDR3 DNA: TGCGCCAGCAGCCAAGTTTGGGTTAATGAAAAACTGTTTTTT

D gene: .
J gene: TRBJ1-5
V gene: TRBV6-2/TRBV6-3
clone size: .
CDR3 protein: CASSYLGGHQPQHF
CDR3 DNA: TGTGCCAGCAGTTACCTGGGGGGCCACCAGCCCCAGCATTTT

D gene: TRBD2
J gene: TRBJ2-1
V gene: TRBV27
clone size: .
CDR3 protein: CASASGLSSYNEQFF
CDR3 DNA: TGTGCCAGTGCTAGCGGGTTGAGCTCCTACAATGAGCAGTTCTTC

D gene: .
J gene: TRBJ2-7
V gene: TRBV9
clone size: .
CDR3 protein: CASSVGRDYEQYF
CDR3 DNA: TGTGCCAGCAGCGTAGGCAGGGACTACGAGCAGTACTTC

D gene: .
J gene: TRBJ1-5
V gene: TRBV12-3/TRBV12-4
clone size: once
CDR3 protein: CASSYSNQPQHF
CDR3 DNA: TGTGCCAGCAGTTATAGCAATCAGCCCCAGCATTTT

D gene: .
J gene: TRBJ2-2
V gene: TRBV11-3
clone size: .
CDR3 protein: CASSLNTGELFF
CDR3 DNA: TGTGCCAGCAGCTTAAACACCGGGGAGCTGTTTTTT

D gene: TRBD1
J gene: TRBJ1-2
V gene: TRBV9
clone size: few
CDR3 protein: CASSPRTGDEEGYTF
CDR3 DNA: TGTGCCAGCAGCCCGAGGACAGGGGACGAAGAAGGCTACACCTTC

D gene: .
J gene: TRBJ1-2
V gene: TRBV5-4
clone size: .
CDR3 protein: CASSMGIYGYTF
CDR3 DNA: TGTGCCAGCAGCATGGGAATCTATGGCTACACCTTC

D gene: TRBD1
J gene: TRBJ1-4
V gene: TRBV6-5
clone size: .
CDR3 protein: CASREGAGNEKLFF
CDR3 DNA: TGTGCCAGCAGAGAGGGGGCAGGAAATGAAAAACTGTTTTTT